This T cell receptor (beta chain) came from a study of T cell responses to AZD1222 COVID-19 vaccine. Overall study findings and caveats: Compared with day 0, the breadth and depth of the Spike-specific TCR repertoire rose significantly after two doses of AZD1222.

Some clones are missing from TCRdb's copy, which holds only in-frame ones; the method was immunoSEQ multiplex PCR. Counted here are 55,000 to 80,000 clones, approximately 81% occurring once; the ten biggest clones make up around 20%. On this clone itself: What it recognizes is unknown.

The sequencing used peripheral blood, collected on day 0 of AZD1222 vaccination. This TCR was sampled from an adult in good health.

CDR3 nucleotides: TGTGCCAGCAGCACTCAGGGACTAGCGGGCCTTAACTACAATGAGCAGTTCTTC. Protein sequence: CASSTQGLAGLNYNEQFF. V and J are TRBV7-9 and TRBJ2-1, with 12 bases lining up with TRBD2. Trimming at V came to 5 bases and at J to 3 bases, leaving 11 bases not matched to a gene. The CDR3 sequence is 18 residues long. CDR1 SEHNR and CDR2 FQNEAQ come from the germline V gene (reference sequence).